This T cell receptor (beta chain) comes out of a study of spatial heterogeneity in lung cancer. Germline values: CDR1 LGHDT, CDR2 YNNKEL (reference sequence). This CDR3 is 14 amino acids long. V lost 1 base, J lost 6 bases, and 6 bases stayed unmatched. Time point noted: sample taken at primary tumor resection. In TCRdb, the 5' RACE reads were re-called with MiXCR into one record per CDR3 protein. The table has just under 95,000 distinct CDR3 sequences, about 12% seen once. This clonotype was counted only a few times. The source was PBMCs, collected at surgery. The V call is TRBV3-1, the J call TRBJ2-7; 7 bases match TRBD2. The receptor comes from a male donor with early-stage non-small cell lung cancer. The CDR3 DNA is TGTGCCAGCAGCCAAGTCGCGAGGGAGGGCGAGCAGTACTTC. It translates to CASSQVAREGEQYF.